The 2 T cell receptor beta chains below were found in one sample sequenced in a study of kidney transplant recipient with SARS-CoV-2 infection. Via MiXCR, TCRdb re-called the reads, giving one row per CDR3 protein. The repertoire holds 200,000 to 300,000 distinct CDR3 sequences, with roughly 26% as singletons. The sample consisted of a blood sample, taken at baseline and between days 110 and 120 from a kidney transplant recipient. These receptors were taken from a male patient between 25 and 39 years old who had COVID-19 and was a kidney transplant recipient. Some T cells may originate from the graft donor.

This clonotype was observed many times. The chain carries TRBV12-3 or TRBV12-4 and TRBJ1-2, with no clear D. With 5 bases removed from V and 4 bases from J, the gap between germline ends came to 23 bases. There are 17 residues in the CDR3. In DNA form, the CDR3 reads TGTGCCAGCAGTAAGTGCGTCACAGCAGGAAAGACCTATGGCTACACCTTC. It encodes CASSKCVTAGKTYGYTF.

This clonotype showed up many times. The genes are TRBV11-1 and TRBJ1-2, with D unresolved. The V end was cut by 4 bases, the J end by 4 bases, with 22 bases between. This CDR3 region has 17 residues. CDR1 and CDR2 from the germline V gene are SGHAT and FQDESV (reference sequence). The CDR3 loop is CASSYWFKAGKTYGYTF. CDR3 DNA sequence: TGTGCCAGCAGCTATTGGTTTAAGGCTGGAAAGACCTATGGCTACACCTTC.